What follows are 27 T cell receptor beta chains derived from one specimen sequenced in a study of T cell repertoires in cytomegalovirus infection (dated by TCRdb to between 2019 and 2020). TCRdb records Illumina HiSeq 1500 as the sequencer. TCRdb's own reprocessing of the public reads used fastp at Q25 and MiXCR and kept productive beta chains. A single entry per CDR3 protein holds the most common genes and DNA from its merged rows. Here the sample has approximately 180,000 distinct CDR3 sequences; approximately 19% occur a single time. Around 3.1% of the sample is held by the ten biggest clonotypes. Sequences were obtained from PBMCs. Receptors were obtained from a human donor in good health (CMV status not recorded). Some clones in this sample may be carry-over from other donors' samples.

This clonotype has a count of ten or more. V is TRBV11-2 and J is TRBJ2-3, with 12 bases lining up with TRBD2. The CDR3 extends over 20 amino acids. J was trimmed by 1 base and V by 5 bases; bases with no gene match: 16. Germline V CDR1 and CDR2: SGHAT, FQNNGV. CDR3 sequence: CASSPGGSRLAGAGTDTQYF. The CDR3, as DNA: TGTGCCAGCAGCCCCGGCGGTTCACGACTAGCGGGAGCAGGCACAGATACGCAGTATTTT.

This clonotype was counted a few times. The rearrangement links TRBV10-3 to TRBJ2-3, with 10 bases matching TRBD2. Germline assignment: CDR1 ENHRY and CDR2 SYGVKD. The CDR3 extends over 13 amino acids. J was trimmed by 5 bases and V by 10 bases; bases with no gene match: 6. CDR3 coding DNA: TGTGCCACTCTAGCGGGAGAGGGAGATACGCAGTATTTT. This sequence encodes CATLAGEGDTQYF.

Concerning this clonotype: Lacking the conserved final phenylalanine or tryptophan, this CDR3 likely reflects a read error. The chain combines TRBV6-8 with TRBJ1-1; D gene uncertain. The germline V and J ends were trimmed by 3 bases and 5 bases, with 10 bases remaining between them. The germline V gene has CDR1 MNHGY and CDR2 SAAAGT. This CDR3 region has 13 residues. Here the CDR3 DNA reads TGTGCCAGCAGTTATTCAAGGGAGACTGAAGCTTTCTCT. Amino acid sequence: CASSYSRETEAFS.

The V and J genes are TRBV10-3 and TRBJ2-3; D perhaps matches TRBD2 (6 bases). The CDR3 is made up of 15 amino acids. Germline V lookup: CDR1 ENHRY, CDR2 SYGVKD. Trimming cost V 3 bases and J 2 bases, with 12 bases left between them. The DNA for the CDR3 is TGTGCCATCAGTGAAAAGGGACTGTCCACAGATACGCAGTATTTT. This sequence encodes CAISEKGLSTDTQYF.

The V gene is TRBV25-1, the J gene TRBJ2-7, with TRBD1 as a possible D gene (5 bases). The CDR3 extends over 15 amino acids. CDR1 is MGHDK, CDR2 SYGVNS, per germline. Trimming took 4 bases from V and 4 from J, leaving 17 bases between them. CDR3 protein: CASSAWGLGIYEQYF. The CDR3 DNA sequence: TGTGCCAGCAGTGCGTGGGGCCTGGGGATTTACGAGCAGTACTTC.

This clonotype was counted a few times. This chain links TRBV28 with TRBJ1-6; a possible D gene is TRBD1 (5 bases). The germline V gene encodes CDR1 MDHEN and CDR2 SYDVKM. This CDR3 has 16 amino acids. V gave up 8 bases and J gave up 7 bases, with 21 bases separating them. CDR3 nucleotides: TGTGCCAGCCAAGCCGGGACCCCTAGGGGCAATTCACCCCTCCACTTT. It specifies CASQAGTPRGNSPLHF. Based on the CDR3 plus reference TRBV28 and TRBJ1-6, the full variable domain is DVKVTQSSRYLVKRTGEKVFLECVQDMDHENMFWYRQDPGLGLRLIYFSYDVKMKEKGDIPEGYSVSREKKERFSLILESASTNQTSMYLCASQAGTPRGNSPLHFGNGTRLTVT.

This clonotype was detected only once. This chain links TRBV29-1 with TRBJ1-2; D gene uncertain. The germline V gene has CDR1 SQVTM and CDR2 ANQGSEA. CDR3 length: 12 amino acids. Trimming removed 4 bases from V and 8 bases from J, with 14 bases in between. CDR3 sequence: CSVASGKGGYTF. The CDR3 DNA follows: TGCAGCGTTGCGTCCGGAAAAGGCGGCTACACCTTC.

This clonotype was seen a few times. The CDR3 loop reads CASSYSVPGEAFF. In nucleotides, the CDR3 is TGTGCCAGCAGTTACTCGGTACCGGGGGAAGCTTTCTTT. V and J are TRBV6-2 or TRBV6-3 and TRBJ1-1; D remains unclear. The germline V gene encodes CDR1 MNHEY and CDR2 SVGEGT. The CDR3 sequence is 13 residues long. The V and J ends lost 0 bases and 8 bases respectively, with 10 bases between them.

This clonotype was counted many times. This chain uses TRBV4-1 with TRBJ2-7, with 12 nucleotides matching TRBD2. J gave up 3 bases and V 7 bases, and 7 bases lay outside the gene matches. Per the germline V gene, CDR1 is MGHRA and CDR2 is YSYEKL. The CDR3 is made up of 15 amino acids. The CDR3 here is CASKVGTSGFYEQYF. The CDR3 nucleotides read TGCGCCAGCAAAGTGGGGACTAGCGGGTTCTACGAGCAGTACTTC.

This clonotype was picked up many times. The chain recombines TRBV28 with TRBJ1-6; D uncertain. CDR3 length: 13 residues. Trimming removed 6 bases from V and 6 bases from J, with 9 bases in between. Germline V CDR1 and CDR2: MDHEN, SYDVKM. CDR3 loop: CASRSDLNSPLHF. The CDR3 DNA reads as TGTGCCAGCAGATCTGACCTTAATTCACCCCTCCACTTT.

Only a few counts were recorded for this clonotype. The chain combines TRBV6-1 with TRBJ1-3; D possibly corresponds to TRBD1 (5 bases). Germline V gene lookup returns CDR1 MNHNS and CDR2 SASEGT. This CDR3 is built from 14 residues. V was trimmed by 6 bases and J by 0 bases, leaving 9 bases between them. The CDR3 protein is CASRGRYSGNTIYF. CDR3 sequence (DNA): TGTGCCAGCAGGGGACGGTACTCTGGAAACACCATATATTTT.

The chain is built from TRBV23-1 and TRBJ2-7; D is uncertain. TRBV23-1 is identified as an open reading frame with a role that is uncertain. V lost 3 bases to trimming and J lost 7 bases, with 16 bases between them. This CDR3 contains 14 residues. The CDR3 bases are TGCGCCAGCAGTCATGGCAGGCCCTTTAAAGAGCAGTACTTC. It is translated as CASSHGRPFKEQYF.

V usage is TRBV6-4 and J usage is TRBJ2-7, with a weak D call TRBD2 (7 bases). The ends were cut back, 3 bases at V and 1 base at J, with 13 bases in the middle. CDR3 length: 15 amino acids. The germline gives CDR1 MRHNA, CDR2 SNTAGT. The CDR3 DNA reads as TGTGCCAGCAGTGAGGAGGGGGGGGAATCCTACGAGCAGTACTTC. It is translated as CASSEEGGESYEQYF.

In DNA form, the CDR3 reads TGTGCCAGCAGTTTGCACTCTGGGGCCAACGTCCTGACTTTC. Protein product: CASSLHSGANVLTF. The V gene is TRBV28, the J gene TRBJ2-6, with no clear D. With 3 bases removed from V and 0 bases from J, the gap between germline ends came to 3 bases. The CDR3 is 14 amino acids. Germline CDR1 MDHEN, CDR2 SYDVKM.

This rearrangement joins TRBV7-9 to TRBJ2-1; D unclear. Germline values: CDR1 SEHNR, CDR2 FQNEAQ (reference sequence). V dropped 1 base and J dropped 10 bases, with 14 bases sitting between them. The CDR3 sequence is 14 residues long. CDR3 nucleotide sequence: TGTGCCAGCAGCTTAGTCGGCCCGACGGAAGAGCAGTTCTTC. It translates to CASSLVGPTEEQFF.

The genes are TRBV6-6 and TRBJ1-4, with a weak D call TRBD1 (5 bases). V lost 0 bases, J lost 5 bases, and 13 bases lay in between. CDR3 length: 16 residues. Germline V gene data show CDR1 as MNHNY and CDR2 as SVGAGI (reference sequence). The CDR3 spells CASSYSYRDVNEKLFF. As DNA, the CDR3 is TGTGCCAGCAGTTACTCTTACCGGGACGTAAATGAAAAACTGTTTTTT.

The chain is built from TRBV6-4 and TRBJ2-3; 8 bases line up with TRBD1. After removal of 5 bases from V and 1 base from J, the junction contained 14 bases not matched to a gene. The CDR3 length is 18 residues. Germline values: CDR1 MRHNA, CDR2 SNTAGT. DNA of the CDR3: TGTGCCAGCAGTCCCCCAACCGGGACAGGTGACCGCACAGATACGCAGTATTTT. Its protein is CASSPPTGTGDRTDTQYF.

The chain couples TRBV19 to TRBJ1-1, with 7 positions matching TRBD1. The CDR3 extends over 14 amino acids. CDR1 and CDR2 (germline): LNHDA, SQIVND (reference sequence). The V gene end was trimmed by 5 bases and the J gene end by 4 bases; junction bases not matched to a gene: 7. The CDR3 protein is CASSAQGFVTEAFF. CDR3 bases: TGTGCCAGTAGTGCACAGGGGTTTGTCACTGAAGCTTTCTTT.

This clonotype was seen many times. The rearrangement links TRBV7-9 to TRBJ1-4; unclear D gene. Per the germline V gene, CDR1 is SEHNR and CDR2 is FQNEAQ (reference sequence). The CDR3 runs 12 residues. Trimming pared 3 bases from V and 8 bases from J, leaving 7 bases between. The CDR3, as DNA: TGTGCCAGCAGCTTGGGATCAGAAAAACTGTTTTTT. It codes for CASSLGSEKLFF.

This clonotype was seen more than once but under ten times. The rearrangement uses TRBV7-4 and TRBJ2-1; TRBD2 matches at 10 bases. Germline CDR1 reads SGHVT; CDR2 reads SQSDAQ. Unmatched junction bases numbered 10, after V lost 3 bases and J lost 8 bases. The CDR3 runs 16 residues. The CDR3 sequence: CASSFRNSGRLDEQFF. CDR3 nucleotides: TGTGCCAGCAGCTTTAGGAATAGCGGGAGGCTAGATGAGCAGTTCTTC.

Only a few counts were recorded for this clonotype. The V call is TRBV12-3 or TRBV12-4, the J call TRBJ2-2; tentative D call: TRBD1 (5 bases). V lost 5 bases to trimming and J lost 4 bases, with 8 bases between them. The CDR3 is 13 amino acids. The DNA of the CDR3 is TGTGCCAGCAGTACCAGGGTCACCGGGGAGCTGTTTTTT. Translated, it gives CASSTRVTGELFF.

This clonotype was detected ten times or more. This chain connects TRBV7-8 to TRBJ1-1; D is unclear. V lost 5 bases and J lost 1, with 8 bases in between. There are 13 residues in the CDR3. From germline, CDR1 is SGHVS and CDR2 FQNEAQ. CDR3 sequence (DNA): TGTGCCAGCAGCGACCTGGAGAACACTGAAGCTTTCTTT. This encodes CASSDLENTEAFF.

The rearrangement links TRBV20-1 to TRBJ2-5, with D unresolved. CDR1 is DFQATT and CDR2 is SNEGSKA in the germline V gene (reference sequence). CDR3 length: 9 amino acids. Between the trimmed V and J ends, which lost 7 bases and 3 bases, there was a span of 3 bases. The CDR3 protein is CSEEETQYF. The DNA of the CDR3 is TGCAGTGAAGAAGAGACCCAGTACTTC.

This clonotype was counted once. This chain joins TRBV18 and TRBJ1-6, with 9 bases that match TRBD1. From germline, CDR1 is KGHSH and CDR2 LQKENI. The CDR3 spans 15 residues. V shed 3 bases, J shed 7 bases, and the junction held 4 bases outside the gene matches. The CDR3 region has the DNA TGTGCCAGCTCACCCGAACAGGGGGCAAATTCACCCCTCCACTTT. Protein sequence: CASSPEQGANSPLHF.

In this sample, this clonotype turned up a few times. This chain links TRBV7-2 with TRBJ2-3; 7 bases line up with TRBD2. Germline V gives CDR1 SGHTA, CDR2 FQGNSA. This CDR3 is built from 15 residues. J lost 1 base, V lost 5 bases, and 6 bases had no gene match. The chain's CDR3 is CASSPTGGGTDTQYF. As DNA, the CDR3 is TGTGCCAGCAGCCCGACGGGGGGTGGCACAGATACGCAGTATTTT.

This clonotype was counted only a few times. The chain recombines TRBV28 with TRBJ1-1; D not resolved. This CDR3 comprises 15 residues. From germline, CDR1 is MDHEN and CDR2 SYDVKM. The ends were cut back, 6 bases at V and 2 bases at J, with 16 bases in the middle. This CDR3 reads CASSPVLGSNTEAFF. In nucleotides, the CDR3 is TGTGCCAGCAGCCCCGTCCTAGGGAGTAACACTGAAGCTTTCTTT.

At least ten counts were recorded for this clonotype. V is TRBV11-2 and J is TRBJ2-1; TRBD2 aligns across 7 bases. The germline gives CDR1 SGHAT, CDR2 FQNNGV. The CDR3 covers 15 residues. The V and J ends lost 0 bases and 8 bases, in that order; junction bases with no gene match: 7. The CDR3 region is CASSLEGGSEDEQFF. CDR3 bases: TGTGCCAGCAGCTTAGAGGGCGGGAGTGAAGATGAGCAGTTCTTC.